A selection of T cell receptor beta chains follows, all from one sample in a study of blood T cell repertoires in COVID-19. Profiled with immunoSEQ multiplex PCR; TCRdb holds only in-frame clones, not every one. The profile shows 65,000 to 85,000 clones, over 70% of them singletons. Sequenced: peripheral blood. These receptors came from a man in his fifties or sixties with active or convalescent COVID-19. Each CDR3 is given with its conserved first and last residue. The listing skips clone size in some rows; elsewhere it reads once, few, many or a size class.

clone size	V gene	J gene	CDR3 protein
NA	TRBV29-1	TRBJ1-5	CSVGGGGQPQHF
NA	TRBV25-1	TRBJ2-7	CASSEYFYEQYF
NA	TRBV6-5	TRBJ2-5	CASSSSPDRVLSQYF
NA	TRBV29-1	TRBJ1-1	CSVLLNTEAFF
NA	TRBV4-1	TRBJ2-4	CASSQVGTGAIQYF
many	TRBV5-5	TRBJ1-2	CASSPDGQAYGYTF
NA	TRBV2	TRBJ2-3	CASSEGVIAPRADTQYF
NA	TRBV4-1	TRBJ2-7	CASSQDFDRGPEQYF
NA	TRBV6-1	TRBJ2-7	CASSDSVPLRGQYF
NA	TRBV10-3	TRBJ2-5	CAISESTGQGVETQYF
NA	TRBV7-2	TRBJ2-3	CASSPQRTSGGHTDTQYF
once	TRBV9	TRBJ2-7	CASSAFSGASYEQYF
NA	TRBV5-1	TRBJ2-3	CASSWDTPGDTQYF
NA	TRBV7-6	TRBJ2-3	CASSLPRDRSTDTQYF
NA	TRBV6-2/TRBV6-3	TRBJ2-5	CASSFSRQETQYF
NA	TRBV5-8	TRBJ2-3	CASSLAGGQGDTQYF
NA	TRBV19	TRBJ2-3	CASSSGGDTQYF
NA	TRBV7-7	TRBJ2-7	CASSTNGSFWNEQYF
NA	TRBV5-4	TRBJ2-5	CASSFGAYGQGIKETQYF
few	TRBV6-1	TRBJ1-4	CASSEASILGTNEKLFF
NA	TRBV29-1	TRBJ1-2	CSAETGGFLGYTF
once	TRBV6-5	TRBJ1-1	CASRIQGDTEAFF
NA	TRBV4-3	TRBJ1-2	CASSQGEGRDYGYTF
NA	TRBV4-1	TRBJ2-3	CASSQEGQGQGSTDTQYF
few	TRBV4-2	TRBJ2-1	CASSQDWPMNEQFF
NA	TRBV4-1	TRBJ1-2	CASSQATGGRVPYGYTF
NA	TRBV5-6	TRBJ1-2	CASSFRDYGYTF
NA	TRBV6-2/TRBV6-3	TRBJ2-5	CASSATSGGQETQYF
NA	TRBV7-6	TRBJ2-7	CASSSRGGTGAREQYF
NA	TRBV29-1	TRBJ1-1	CSGVGLEAFF
few	TRBV2	TRBJ1-6	CASSEALQGLNSPLHF
few	TRBV20-1	TRBJ2-2	CSARGPGELFF
NA	TRBV6-4	TRBJ1-2	CASSDQGQGASYGYTF
once	TRBV19	TRBJ2-1	CASSIESAGFYNEQFF
NA	TRBV7-2	TRBJ2-7	CASSSSLRDSAYEQYF
NA	TRBV21-1	TRBJ2-5	CASSHRGQGDQYF
few	TRBV13	TRBJ2-2	CASSQIAGSLNTGELFF
NA	TRBV5-1	TRBJ1-1	CASSRRTGTDTEAFF
NA	TRBV7-9	TRBJ1-1	CASSYPGDTEAFF
NA	TRBV5-6	TRBJ1-4	CASSLTGRGEKLFF
NA	TRBV7-2	TRBJ1-2	CASSPRTGGAPYGYTF
few	TRBV10-3	TRBJ1-5	CAISEREEGYNQPQHF
NA	TRBV12-5	TRBJ2-7	CASGLGPGQTEQYF